This T cell receptor (beta chain) was retrieved from a study of T cell responses to AZD1222 COVID-19 vaccine. V lost 7 bases and J lost 1, with 14 bases in between. Germline values: CDR1 LNHDA, CDR2 SQIVND (reference sequence). The length of the CDR3 is 15 residues. The sample holds a few counts of this clone. The antigen is unknown. Whether given at about 4 or about 12 weeks, second doses were pooled. Whole-study findings and limits: Only six AZD1222 recipients tested seropositive at baseline.

TCRdb's copy holds only in-frame clones and misses some; the assay was immunoSEQ multiplex PCR. The table lists approximately 100,000 clones, about 90% of them singletons, with about a tenth in the top ten. Sequencing was performed on peripheral blood, taken 28 days after the second AZD1222 dose. The sequence came from an adult who received the AZD1222 COVID-19 vaccine. The rearrangement links TRBV19 to TRBJ1-5, with D unresolved. The CDR3 reads CASMGRQASNQPQHF. The CDR3 DNA is TGTGCCAGTATGGGAAGGCAGGCGAGCAATCAGCCCCAGCATTTT.